This TCR beta chain was observed in a study of blood T cell repertoires in COVID-19. The V gene end was trimmed by 0 bases and the J gene end by 10 bases; junction bases not matched to a gene: 0. CDR3 size: 12 residues. Germline loops: CDR1 LGHDT, CDR2 YNNKEL (reference sequence). TCRdb's copy holds only in-frame clones and misses some; the assay was immunoSEQ multiplex PCR. The sample has some 670,000 clones, approximately 90% seen once. This chain connects TRBV3-1 (or the pseudogene TRBV3-2) to TRBJ2-1; 7 positions agree with TRBD2. This receptor was obtained from a young woman with acute or convalescent COVID-19. Sequencing used peripheral blood. CDR3 sequence (DNA): TGTGCCAGCAGCCAAGAAGCGGGAGAGCAGTTCTTC. It specifies CASSQEAGEQFF.